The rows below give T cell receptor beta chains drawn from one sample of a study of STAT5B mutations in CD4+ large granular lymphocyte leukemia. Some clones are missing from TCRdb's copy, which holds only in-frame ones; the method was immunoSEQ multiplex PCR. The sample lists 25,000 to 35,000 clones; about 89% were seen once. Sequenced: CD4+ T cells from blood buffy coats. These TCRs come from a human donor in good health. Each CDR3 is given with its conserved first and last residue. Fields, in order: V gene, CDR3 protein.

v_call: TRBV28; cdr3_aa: CASRTGGNEKLFF
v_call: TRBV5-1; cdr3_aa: CASRPLASLSSYNEQFF
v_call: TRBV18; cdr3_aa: CASSPSGNYQPQHF
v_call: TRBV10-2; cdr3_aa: CASSGTEPIYEQYF
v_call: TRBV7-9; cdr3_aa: CASGSGGNTEAFF
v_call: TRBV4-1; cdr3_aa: CASSQGDGNQRWETQYF
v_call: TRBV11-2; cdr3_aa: CASSLNSVGEQFF
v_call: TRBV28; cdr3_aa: CASKGRMTWNEQFF
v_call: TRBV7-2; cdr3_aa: CASSLVGTSSYNEQFF
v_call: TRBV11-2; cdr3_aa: CASSLPGRDTEAFF
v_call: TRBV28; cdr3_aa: CASSFTGAGSPHTQYF
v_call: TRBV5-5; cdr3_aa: CASKKREAANTGELFF
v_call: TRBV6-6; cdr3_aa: CASSSHTGHYGYTF
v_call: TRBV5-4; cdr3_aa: CASSLGLADLLGHTDTQYF
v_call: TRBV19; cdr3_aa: CASSILPLAESNQPQHF
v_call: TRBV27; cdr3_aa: CASSTKQGLQPQHF
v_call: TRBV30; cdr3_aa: CAWVFPGTDTQYF
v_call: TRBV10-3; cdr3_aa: CATDKGDGDEQYF
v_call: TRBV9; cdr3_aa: CASGPDSFNQPQHF
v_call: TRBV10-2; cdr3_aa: CATHDPYNEQFF
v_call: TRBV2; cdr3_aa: CASSERDRNIQYF
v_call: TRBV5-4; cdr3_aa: CASSTGQGHNYGYTF
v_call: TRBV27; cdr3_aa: CASSPLLAGSYEQYF
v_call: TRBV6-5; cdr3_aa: CASSYSQGTEAFF
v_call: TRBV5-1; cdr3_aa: CASSLPGGRSYEQYF
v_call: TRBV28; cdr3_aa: CASSPGTPQKYF
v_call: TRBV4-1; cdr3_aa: CASSQENRDTEAFF
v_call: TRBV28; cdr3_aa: CASSPYEGRDYGYTF
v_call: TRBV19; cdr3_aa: CASSNPPNYGYTF
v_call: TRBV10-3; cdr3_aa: CAISERVDTQYF
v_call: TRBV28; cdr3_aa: CASSHRDRGPWGNQPQHF
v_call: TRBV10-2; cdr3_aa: CASSTGKAGGGREKLFF
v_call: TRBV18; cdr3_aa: CASSPPVAQAVLNEQFF
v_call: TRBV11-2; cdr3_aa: CASSGGSGNTIYF
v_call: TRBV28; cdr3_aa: CASSSGAAGANVLTF
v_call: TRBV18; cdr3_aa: CASSPPVQVSYEQYF
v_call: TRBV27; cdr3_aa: CASSTMGQGNTEAFF
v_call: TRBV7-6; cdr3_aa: CASSLELAAGIHEQYF
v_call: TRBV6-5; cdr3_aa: CASRAGGSPLHF
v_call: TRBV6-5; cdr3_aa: CASSSTSGAKAQFF
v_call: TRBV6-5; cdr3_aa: CASRHTSGQGGELFF
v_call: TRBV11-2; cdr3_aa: CASSWGLADHEQYF
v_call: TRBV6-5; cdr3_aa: CASSLGLATEAFF
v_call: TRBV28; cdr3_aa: CASSLSFLGLGAFF
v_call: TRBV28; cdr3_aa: CASSLPAGGLDEQYF
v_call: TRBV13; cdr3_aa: CASSPNTGTSGRSGELFF
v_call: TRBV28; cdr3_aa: CASRHGRALNTEAFF
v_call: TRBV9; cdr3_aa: CASSVSDGTEAFF
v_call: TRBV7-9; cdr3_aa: CASSLGPLASSTDTQYF
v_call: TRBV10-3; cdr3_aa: CATRDAAYEQYF
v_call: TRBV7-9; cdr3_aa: CASSHKETQYF
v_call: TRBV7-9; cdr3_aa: CASSLEYRGDPVSGNTIYF
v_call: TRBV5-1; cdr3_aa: CASSGTGGQSYNEQFF
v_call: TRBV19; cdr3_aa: CASSIRMGLAGDYEQYF
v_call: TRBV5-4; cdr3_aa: CASSFIDRSYEQYF
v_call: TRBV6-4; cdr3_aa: CASSPFDGANVLTF
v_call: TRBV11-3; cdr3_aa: CASSSWGQNFPGELFF
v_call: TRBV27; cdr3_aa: CASWPRGGAYNEQFF
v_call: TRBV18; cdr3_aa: CASSPSGGGRTYEQYF